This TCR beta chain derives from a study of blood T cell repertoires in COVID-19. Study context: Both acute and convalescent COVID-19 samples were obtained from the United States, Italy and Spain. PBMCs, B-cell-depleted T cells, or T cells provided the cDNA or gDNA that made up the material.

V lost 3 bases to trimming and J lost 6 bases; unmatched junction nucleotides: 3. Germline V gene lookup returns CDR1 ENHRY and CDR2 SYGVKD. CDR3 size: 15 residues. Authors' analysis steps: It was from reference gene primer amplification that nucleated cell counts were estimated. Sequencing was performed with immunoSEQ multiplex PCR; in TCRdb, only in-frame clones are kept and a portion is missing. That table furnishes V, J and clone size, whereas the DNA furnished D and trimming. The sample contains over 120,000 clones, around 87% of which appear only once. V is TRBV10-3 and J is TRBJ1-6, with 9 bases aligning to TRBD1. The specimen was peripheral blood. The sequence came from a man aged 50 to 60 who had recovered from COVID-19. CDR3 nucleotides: TGTGCCATCAGTGACTCGGACAGGGGTAATTCACCCCTCCACTTT. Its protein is CAISDSDRGNSPLHF.